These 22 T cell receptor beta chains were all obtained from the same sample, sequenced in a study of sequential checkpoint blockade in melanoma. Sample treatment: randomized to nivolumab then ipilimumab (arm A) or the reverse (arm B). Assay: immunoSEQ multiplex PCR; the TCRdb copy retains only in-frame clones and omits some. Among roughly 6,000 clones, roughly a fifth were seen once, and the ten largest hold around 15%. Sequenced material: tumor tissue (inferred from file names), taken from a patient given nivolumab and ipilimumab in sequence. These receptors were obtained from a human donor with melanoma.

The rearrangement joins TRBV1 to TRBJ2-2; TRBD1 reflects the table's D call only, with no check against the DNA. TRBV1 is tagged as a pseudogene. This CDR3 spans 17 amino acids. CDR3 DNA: TGCGCCAGCAGCCAAGAACTGTCGGCAGGGGACACCGGGGAGCTGTTTTTT. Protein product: CASSQELSAGDTGELFF.

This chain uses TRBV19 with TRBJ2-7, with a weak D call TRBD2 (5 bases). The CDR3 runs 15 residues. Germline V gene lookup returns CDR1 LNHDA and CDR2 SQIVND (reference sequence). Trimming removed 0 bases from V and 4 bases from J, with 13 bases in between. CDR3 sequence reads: CASSIDHSGWYEQYF. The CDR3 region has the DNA TGTGCCAGTAGTATAGACCACAGCGGCTGGTACGAGCAGTACTTC.

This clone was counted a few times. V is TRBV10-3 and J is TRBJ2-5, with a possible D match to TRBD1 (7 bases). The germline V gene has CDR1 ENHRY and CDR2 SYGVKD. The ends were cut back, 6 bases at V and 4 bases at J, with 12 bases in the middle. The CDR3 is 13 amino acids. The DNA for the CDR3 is TGTGCCATCAGAAGACAGGGAGGAGAGACCCAGTACTTC. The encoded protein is CAIRRQGGETQYF.

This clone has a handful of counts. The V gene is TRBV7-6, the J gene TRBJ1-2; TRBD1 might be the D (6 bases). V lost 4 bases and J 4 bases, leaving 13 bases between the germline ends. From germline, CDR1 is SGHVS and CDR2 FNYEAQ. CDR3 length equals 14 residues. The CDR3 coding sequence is TGTGCCAGCAGCTCCTTAACAGGGTCCTATGGCTACACCTTC. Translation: CASSSLTGSYGYTF.

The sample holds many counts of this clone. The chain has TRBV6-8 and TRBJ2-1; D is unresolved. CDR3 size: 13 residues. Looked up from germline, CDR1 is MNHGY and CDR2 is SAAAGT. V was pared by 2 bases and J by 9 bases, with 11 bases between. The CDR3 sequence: CASSYGSEREQFF. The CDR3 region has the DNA TGTGCCAGCAGTTACGGTTCTGAGCGTGAGCAGTTCTTC.

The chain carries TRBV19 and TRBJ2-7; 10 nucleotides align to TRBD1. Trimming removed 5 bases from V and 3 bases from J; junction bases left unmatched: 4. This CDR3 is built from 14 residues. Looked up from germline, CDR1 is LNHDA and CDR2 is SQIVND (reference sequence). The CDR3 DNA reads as TGTGCCAGTAGTGTGACAGGGGGCCTCTACGAGCAGTACTTC. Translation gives CASSVTGGLYEQYF. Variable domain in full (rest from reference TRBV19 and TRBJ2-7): DGGITQSPKYLFRKEGQNVTLSCEQNLNHDAMYWYRQDPGQGLRLIYYSQIVNDFQKGDIAEGYSVSREKKESFPLTVTSAQKNPTAFYLCASSVTGGLYEQYFGPGTRLTVT.

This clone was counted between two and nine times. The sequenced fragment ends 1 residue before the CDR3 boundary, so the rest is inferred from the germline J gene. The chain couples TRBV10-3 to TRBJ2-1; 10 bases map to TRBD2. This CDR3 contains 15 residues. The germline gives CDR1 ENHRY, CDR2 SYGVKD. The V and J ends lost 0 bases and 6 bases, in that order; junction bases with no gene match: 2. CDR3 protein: CAISESSGGSNEQFF. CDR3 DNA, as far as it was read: TGTGCCATCAGTGAGTCTAGCGGGGGGTCCAATGAGCAGTTC.

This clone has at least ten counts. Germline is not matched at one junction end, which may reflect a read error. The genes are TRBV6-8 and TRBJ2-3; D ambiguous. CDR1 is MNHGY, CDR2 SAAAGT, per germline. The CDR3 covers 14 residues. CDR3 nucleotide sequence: TGTGCCATCAGTCAAGACTCCAACACAGATACGCAGTATTTT. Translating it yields CAISQDSNTDTQYF.

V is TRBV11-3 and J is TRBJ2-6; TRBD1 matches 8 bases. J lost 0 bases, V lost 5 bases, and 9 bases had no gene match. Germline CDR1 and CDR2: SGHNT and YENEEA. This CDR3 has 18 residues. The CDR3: CASSGWTGTTSGANVLTF. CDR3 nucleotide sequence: TGTGCCAGCAGCGGGTGGACAGGGACGACCTCTGGGGCCAACGTCCTGACTTTC.

This CDR3 is CASSISGLADVMGDTQYF. The CDR3 nucleotides read TGTGCCAGTAGTATATCGGGACTAGCGGATGTCATGGGAGATACGCAGTATTTT. This chain uses TRBV19 with TRBJ2-3; 11 nucleotides line up with TRBD2. The ends lost 2 bases at V and 5 bases at J; junction bases unmatched: 12. CDR3 size: 18 residues. Germline CDR1 LNHDA, CDR2 SQIVND (reference sequence).

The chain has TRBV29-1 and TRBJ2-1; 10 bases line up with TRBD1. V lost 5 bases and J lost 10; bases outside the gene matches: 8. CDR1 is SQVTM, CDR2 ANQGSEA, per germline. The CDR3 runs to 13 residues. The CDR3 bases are TGCAGCGTTCCGGGACAGGGGAATTTCGAGCAGTTCTTC. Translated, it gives CSVPGQGNFEQFF.

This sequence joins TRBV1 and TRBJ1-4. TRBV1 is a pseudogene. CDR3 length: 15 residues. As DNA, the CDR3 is TGCGCCAGCAGCCAAGATCGGGGGGTGGGTGAAAAACTGTTTTTT. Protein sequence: CASSQDRGVGEKLFF.

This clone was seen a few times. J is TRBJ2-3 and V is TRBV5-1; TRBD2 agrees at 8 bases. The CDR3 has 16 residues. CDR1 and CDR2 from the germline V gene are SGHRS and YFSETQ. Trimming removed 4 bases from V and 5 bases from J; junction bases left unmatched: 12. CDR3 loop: CASSTGVSGGVDTQYF. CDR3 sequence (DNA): TGCGCCAGCAGCACGGGCGTAAGCGGGGGTGTAGATACGCAGTATTTT.

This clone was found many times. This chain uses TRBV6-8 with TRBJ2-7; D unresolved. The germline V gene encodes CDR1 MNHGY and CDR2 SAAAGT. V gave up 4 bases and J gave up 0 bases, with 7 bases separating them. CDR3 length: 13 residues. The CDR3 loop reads CASSLGPSYEQYF. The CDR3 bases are TGTGCCAGCAGTTTAGGACCCTCCTACGAGCAGTACTTC.

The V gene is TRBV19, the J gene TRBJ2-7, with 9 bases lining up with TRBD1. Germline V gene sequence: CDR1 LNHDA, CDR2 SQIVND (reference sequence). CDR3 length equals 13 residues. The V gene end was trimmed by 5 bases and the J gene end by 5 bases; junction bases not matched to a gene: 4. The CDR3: CASSAQGAHEQYF. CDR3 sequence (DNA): TGTGCCAGTAGTGCACAGGGGGCCCACGAGCAGTACTTC.

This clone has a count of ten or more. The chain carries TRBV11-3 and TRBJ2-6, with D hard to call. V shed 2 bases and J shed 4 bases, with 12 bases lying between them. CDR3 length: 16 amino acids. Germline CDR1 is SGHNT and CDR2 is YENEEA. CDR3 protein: CASSLLTGFGANVLTF. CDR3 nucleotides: TGTGCCAGCAGCTTACTTACCGGGTTCGGGGCCAACGTCCTGACTTTC.

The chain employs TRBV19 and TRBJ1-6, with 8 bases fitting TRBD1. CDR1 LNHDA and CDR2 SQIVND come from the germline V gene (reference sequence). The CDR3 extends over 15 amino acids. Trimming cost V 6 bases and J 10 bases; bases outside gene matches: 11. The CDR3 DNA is TGTGCCAGTAGCCTCGACAGGGGAAGAGGGTCACCCCTCCACTTT. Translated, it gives CASSLDRGRGSPLHF.

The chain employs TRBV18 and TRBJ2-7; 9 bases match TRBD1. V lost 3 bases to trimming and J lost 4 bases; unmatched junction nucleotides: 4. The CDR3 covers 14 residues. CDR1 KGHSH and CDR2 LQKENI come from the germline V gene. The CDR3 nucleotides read TGTGCCAGCTCACCCCGACAGGGGGTGTACGAGCAGTACTTC. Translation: CASSPRQGVYEQYF.

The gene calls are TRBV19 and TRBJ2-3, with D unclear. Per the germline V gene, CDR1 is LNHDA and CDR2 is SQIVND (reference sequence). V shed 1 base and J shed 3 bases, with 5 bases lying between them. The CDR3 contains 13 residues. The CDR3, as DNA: TGTGCCAGTAGTATAGGACCTACAGATACGCAGTATTTT. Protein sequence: CASSIGPTDTQYF.

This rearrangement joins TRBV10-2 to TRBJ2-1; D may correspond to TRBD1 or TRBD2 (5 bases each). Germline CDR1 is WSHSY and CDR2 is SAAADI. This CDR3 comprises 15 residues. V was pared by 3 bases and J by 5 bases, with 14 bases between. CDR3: CASSEGQGPHNEQFF. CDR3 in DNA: TGCGCCAGCAGTGAAGGGCAGGGACCCCACAATGAGCAGTTCTTC.

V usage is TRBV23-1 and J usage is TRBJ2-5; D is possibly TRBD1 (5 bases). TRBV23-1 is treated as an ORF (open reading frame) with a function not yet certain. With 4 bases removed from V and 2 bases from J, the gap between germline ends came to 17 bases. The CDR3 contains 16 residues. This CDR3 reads CASSRQQGALQETQYF. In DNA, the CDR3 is TGCGCCAGCAGTCGCCAGCAGGGCGCTTTACAAGAGACCCAGTACTTC.

CDR3 protein: CASSSRSQSLTTNEKLFF. The DNA for the CDR3 is TGTGCCAGCAGCTCAAGATCCCAGAGTCTTACAACTAATGAAAAACTGTTTTTT. This rearrangement joins TRBV11-3 to TRBJ1-4, with D unresolved. Germline V gene lookup returns CDR1 SGHNT and CDR2 YENEEA. The V end lost 4 bases, the J end lost 0 bases, and 18 bases lay between the germline ends. CDR3 length equals 18 residues. Full variable domain (outside the CDR3, taken from reference TRBV11-3 and TRBJ1-4): EAGVVQSPRYKIIEKKQPVAFWCNPISGHNTLYWYLQNLGQGPELLIRYENEEAVDDSQLPKDRFSAERLKGVDSTLKIQPAELGDSAVYLCASSSRSQSLTTNEKLFFGSGTQLSVL.